The next 29 T cell receptor beta chains were all read from a single sample in a study of vaccination and CD4 T cells after COVID-19 (dated 2022 in TCRdb). Interpreted using the paper, the treatment or condition label stands for: approximately nine-day PBMC culture with coronavirus spike peptide pools or control peptides (ViraFEST assay). The library came from PCR. The sequencer listed for this sample is Illumina iSeq 100. TCR sequencing of DNA from cultured CD4+ T cells used the Oncomine TCR Beta short-read assay at the Johns Hopkins FTIC core. TCRdb handled the public reads itself, with Q25 trimming in fastp and clone calling in MiXCR, and kept productive beta chains. Records with the same CDR3 protein are collapsed into one entry carrying the most frequent genes and DNA. A total of roughly 14,000 distinct CDR3 sequences appear in this sample, 52% of them only once. 6.5% to 9% of the sample lies in the top ten.

Their antigens are not known. Sample: CD4+ T cells from blood, cultured in vitro. Receptors originate from a human donor who had recovered from COVID-19.

The chain couples TRBV2 to TRBJ1-1; D unclear. Trimming cost V 8 bases and J 5 bases, with 15 bases left between them. Germline V gene sequence: CDR1 SNHLY, CDR2 FYNNEI. The CDR3 totals 13 residues. The CDR3 loop is CASCRESVTEAFF. CDR3 nucleotide sequence: TGTGCCAGCTGCCGGGAGTCCGTAACTGAAGCTTTCTTT.

V is TRBV11-2 and J is TRBJ1-1, with D unresolved. CDR1 and CDR2 from the germline V gene are SGHAT and FQNNGV. Between the trimmed V and J ends, which lost 5 bases and 3 bases, there was a span of 7 bases. The CDR3 has 12 residues. CDR3 coding DNA: TGTGCCAGCAGCCCCGCGGACACTGAAGCTTTCTTT. Encoded protein: CASSPADTEAFF. The full variable domain, completed using reference TRBV11-2 and TRBJ1-1, is EAGVAQSPRYKIIEKRQSVAFWCNPISGHATLYWYQQILGQGPKLLIQFQNNGVVDDSQLPKDRFSAERLKGVDSTLKIQPAKLEDSAVYLCASSPADTEAFFGQGTRLTVV.

This clonotype has a handful of counts. The chain uses TRBV11-2 and TRBJ2-3; the match to TRBD1 covers 9 bases. The V and J ends lost 5 bases and 6 bases, in that order; junction bases with no gene match: 9. The CDR3 runs to 15 residues. Germline CDR1 reads SGHAT; CDR2 reads FQNNGV. CDR3 in DNA: TGTGCCAGCAGCCAGTTCGGACAGGGGCAGGATACGCAGTATTTT. This codes for CASSQFGQGQDTQYF.

The chain joins TRBV28 to TRBJ2-7; the D gene is possibly TRBD2 (6 bases). The CDR3 length is 15 residues. CDR1 and CDR2 from the germline V gene are MDHEN and SYDVKM. Deletions cut 7 bases from V and 0 bases from J, with 16 bases between. CDR3 in DNA: TGTGCCAGCACCCCGGCGGGGAGCTACTCCTACGAGCAGTACTTC. Translated, it gives CASTPAGSYSYEQYF.

This clonotype was seen only once. The chain combines TRBV6-1 with TRBJ1-3; unclear D gene. The CDR3 spans 13 residues. CDR1 is MNHNS, CDR2 SASEGT, per germline. The V and J ends lost 5 bases and 2 bases respectively, with 7 bases between them. The CDR3 region is CASSPRAGNTIYF. The DNA of the CDR3 is TGTGCCAGCAGTCCTCGGGCTGGAAACACCATATATTTT.

The V and J genes are TRBV21-1 and TRBJ2-7; the table's D gene call, TRBD1, was not cross checked with the DNA. TRBV21-1 constitutes a pseudogene. The CDR3 loop spans 18 amino acids. The CDR3: CASSRAGLGGTGLDEQYF. The CDR3 DNA reads as TGTGCCAGCAGCAGAGCCGGGTTGGGGGGGACAGGGCTGGACGAGCAGTACTTC.

A remark on this clonotype: At one end, the junction sequence differs from germline, possibly due to a read error. This sequence joins TRBV20-1 and TRBJ2-1, with a possible D match to TRBD2 (6 bases). Looked up from germline, CDR1 is DFQATT and CDR2 is SNEGSKA (reference sequence). The CDR3 has 13 amino acids. CDR3 nucleotides: TGCAGTGCCAGAGAGCCGGCGGGACTTGAGCAGTTCTTC. This encodes CSAREPAGLEQFF.

CDR3 amino acids: CATRETGDTEAFF. In nucleotides, the CDR3 is TGTGCCACCAGGGAGACAGGGGACACTGAAGCTTTCTTT. J is TRBJ1-1 and V is TRBV6-1; 8 bases map to TRBD1. Germline CDR1 reads MNHNS; CDR2 reads SASEGT. CDR3 length: 13 residues. The trim removed 10 bases at V and 3 bases at J, leaving 7 bases unmatched.

This clonotype occurred a few times. The chain is built from TRBV24-1 and TRBJ1-5; D is perhaps TRBD1 (5 bases). The CDR3 covers 14 residues. The V end was cut by 0 bases, the J end by 9 bases, with 11 bases between. Germline CDR1 reads KGHDR; CDR2 reads SFDVKD. This chain's CDR3 is CATSDLTSGRPQHF. The CDR3 DNA sequence: TGTGCCACCAGTGATTTGACATCGGGGCGGCCCCAGCATTTT.

The chain uses TRBV24-1 and TRBJ2-3; TRBD2 is a possible D gene (5 bases). Trimming removed 7 bases from V and 1 base from J, with 8 bases in between. In germline, CDR1 is KGHDR, CDR2 SFDVKD. CDR3 size: 13 residues. CDR3 sequence reads: CATSDGGTDTQYF. As DNA, the CDR3 is TGTGCCACCAGCGACGGGGGCACAGATACGCAGTATTTT.

This sequence joins TRBV20-1 and TRBJ2-2; possibly TRBD2 for D (5 bases). The CDR3 loop spans 14 amino acids. Germline V gene sequence: CDR1 DFQATT, CDR2 SNEGSKA (reference sequence). V dropped 3 bases and J dropped 2 bases, with 10 bases sitting between them. CDR3: CSASYRLNTGELFF. The CDR3 coding sequence is TGCAGTGCTAGTTATCGACTAAACACCGGGGAGCTGTTTTTT.

The gene calls are TRBV5-1 and TRBJ2-3; 7 bases are a match to TRBD2. Germline CDR1 is SGHRS and CDR2 is YFSETQ. The length of the CDR3 is 15 residues. V gave up 0 bases and J gave up 2 bases; unmatched junction bases: 3. CDR3 protein: CASSLVAGATDTQYF. CDR3 sequence (DNA): TGCGCCAGCAGCTTGGTTGCGGGAGCCACAGATACGCAGTATTTT.

This chain joins TRBV4-1 and TRBJ2-3; D perhaps matches TRBD1 (5 bases). This CDR3 comprises 13 residues. The ends were cut back, 4 bases at V and 3 bases at J, with 8 bases in the middle. Germline V gives CDR1 MGHRA, CDR2 YSYEKL. The CDR3 sequence: CASSPQGTDTQYF. DNA for the CDR3: TGCGCCAGCAGCCCTCAGGGAACAGATACGCAGTATTTT.

This clonotype is labeled as large. The chain is built from TRBV19 and TRBJ2-2; D may match TRBD1 or TRBD2 (6 bases each). This CDR3 region has 15 residues. Trimming left V 3 bases short and J 6 bases short, with 14 bases between. Germline values: CDR1 LNHDA, CDR2 SQIVND (reference sequence). CDR3 sequence (DNA): TGTGCCAGTAGTATGATACGGGGGCTGGCCGGGGAGCTGTTTTTT. It encodes CASSMIRGLAGELFF.

This clonotype was detected only a few times. The rearrangement links TRBV11-3 to TRBJ2-5; 10 nucleotides align to TRBD1. V lost 5 bases to trimming and J lost 5 bases; unmatched junction nucleotides: 8. This CDR3 spans 15 amino acids. Germline lookup yields CDR1 SGHNT and CDR2 YENEEA. As DNA, the CDR3 is TGTGCCAGCAGCCACGACAGGGGGCGGCGGGAGACCCAGTACTTC. Its translation: CASSHDRGRRETQYF.

The J gene is TRBJ2-7, the V gene TRBV28; TRBD2 matches at 13 bases. CDR3 length equals 16 residues. Losses at the gene ends were 2 bases for V and 3 bases for J; bases not matched to a gene: 4. Germline values: CDR1 MDHEN, CDR2 SYDVKM. CDR3 in amino acids: CASSLQGTSGNYEQYF. CDR3 DNA sequence: TGTGCCAGCAGTTTACAGGGGACTAGCGGGAACTACGAGCAGTACTTC.

This sequence joins TRBV28 and TRBJ2-2, with D uncertain. Germline-derived CDR1 and CDR2 are MDHEN and SYDVKM. CDR3 length equals 11 residues. Between the trimmed V and J ends, which lost 4 bases and 7 bases, there was a span of 4 bases. The CDR3 loop reads CASSWDGELFF. The DNA for the CDR3 is TGTGCCAGCAGTTGGGACGGGGAGCTGTTTTTT.

This clonotype was detected only a few times. The V call is TRBV20-1, the J call TRBJ1-4; 8 bases are a match to TRBD1. The CDR3 length is 15 residues. After removal of 6 bases from V and 3 bases from J, the junction contained 9 bases not matched to a gene. CDR1 and CDR2 from the germline V gene are DFQATT and SNEGSKA (reference sequence). The CDR3, as DNA: TGCAGTGCCAGCCGCAGGACAGGGCCTAATGAAAAACTGTTTTTT. It encodes CSASRRTGPNEKLFF.

The V gene is TRBV28, the J gene TRBJ2-3; tentatively, D is TRBD2 (6 bases). Germline CDR1 reads MDHEN; CDR2 reads SYDVKM. V lost 3 bases to trimming and J lost 4 bases, with 14 bases between them. This CDR3 has 15 residues. This chain's CDR3 is CASSFVRGMSDTQYF. The CDR3, as DNA: TGTGCCAGCAGTTTTGTTCGCGGGATGTCAGATACGCAGTATTTT.

The J gene is TRBJ1-3, the V gene TRBV19; D remains unclear. The CDR3 spans 13 residues. The V gene's germline CDR1 is LNHDA and CDR2 SQIVND (reference sequence). V lost 9 bases, J lost 0 bases, and 9 bases lay in between. The CDR3 is CASCPSSGNTIYF. In nucleotides, the CDR3 is TGTGCCAGCTGTCCAAGCTCTGGAAACACCATATATTTT.

The chain recombines TRBV2 with TRBJ2-5; no clear D gene. Germline assignment: CDR1 SNHLY and CDR2 FYNNEI. The V end lost 5 bases, the J end lost 7 bases, and 14 bases lay between the germline ends. This CDR3 has 13 amino acids. DNA of the CDR3: TGTGCCAGCAGTTTCCATACTGCAGGGACCCAGTACTTC. Encoded protein: CASSFHTAGTQYF.

This clonotype was seen a handful of times. J is TRBJ1-1 and V is TRBV21-1; TRBD1, the table's D call, was not compared with the DNA. TRBV21-1 is flagged as a pseudogene. The CDR3 has 17 residues. The CDR3 here is CASSPLGTGQKGTEAFF. Here the CDR3 DNA reads TGTGCCAGCAGCCCCCTTGGGACAGGGCAGAAGGGCACTGAAGCTTTCTTT.

The chain combines TRBV21-1 with TRBJ2-3; the D call TRBD2 from the table was never checked on the DNA. TRBV21-1 is shown as a pseudogene. The CDR3 covers 15 residues. The CDR3, as DNA: TGTGCCAGCAGCTGGGCCGGAGCCTTCACAGATACGCAGTATTTT. Encoded protein: CASSWAGAFTDTQYF.

This sequence joins TRBV6-2 or TRBV6-3 and TRBJ2-5, with 7 bases matching TRBD1. CDR3 length: 19 residues. Germline values: CDR1 MNHEY, CDR2 SVGEGT. V shed 6 bases and J 1 base; nucleotides not matched to a gene: 20. The chain's CDR3 is CASRPLTGARLHSQETQYF. CDR3 nucleotide sequence: TGTGCCAGCAGGCCGCTAACAGGGGCGCGACTTCATAGCCAAGAGACCCAGTACTTC.

This chain links TRBV11-2 with TRBJ1-6, with D tentatively TRBD1 (5 bases). CDR3 length: 14 amino acids. CDR1 SGHAT and CDR2 FQNNGV come from the germline V gene. Trimming took off 2 bases at V and 5 bases at J, with 7 bases between the two ends. CDR3 sequence: CASSLQGNNSPLHF. CDR3 DNA sequence: TGTGCCAGCAGCTTACAGGGAAATAATTCACCCCTCCACTTT.

Written as DNA, the CDR3 is TGCAGTGCATCGGACGCAGCCAAAAACATTCAGTACTTC. It is translated as CSASDAAKNIQYF. V usage is TRBV20-1 and J usage is TRBJ2-4; D uncertain. The CDR3 is made up of 13 amino acids. Trimming removed 6 bases from V and 0 bases from J, with 9 bases in between. Germline V gene data show CDR1 as DFQATT and CDR2 as SNEGSKA (reference sequence).

The chain has TRBV5-1 and TRBJ2-5; D call uncertain. Germline V CDR1 and CDR2: SGHRS, YFSETQ. V was clipped by 3 bases and J by 5 bases, with 11 bases between them. There are 13 residues in the CDR3. CDR3 sequence (DNA): TGCGCCAGCAGCTATGACTCTGTGGAGACCCAGTACTTC. This gives the protein CASSYDSVETQYF.

The chain uses TRBV19 and TRBJ1-5; the D is unclear. From germline, CDR1 is LNHDA and CDR2 SQIVND (reference sequence). CDR3 length: 17 amino acids. V lost 7 bases and J 3 bases, leaving 22 bases between the germline ends. CDR3 residues: CASTSRSDLRSNQPQHF. The CDR3 bases are TGTGCCAGTACCTCGAGATCGGACCTGAGGTCCAATCAGCCCCAGCATTTT.

The chain couples TRBV11-2 to TRBJ1-2; TRBD1 is a possible D gene (6 bases). The CDR3 is 18 amino acids. The V end lost 2 bases, the J end lost 0 bases, and 19 bases lay between the germline ends. Germline V gives CDR1 SGHAT, CDR2 FQNNGV. CDR3 protein: CASSLTMSAGGPNYGYTF. The CDR3 DNA reads as TGTGCCAGCAGCTTAACCATGTCCGCCGGGGGCCCTAACTATGGCTACACCTTC.